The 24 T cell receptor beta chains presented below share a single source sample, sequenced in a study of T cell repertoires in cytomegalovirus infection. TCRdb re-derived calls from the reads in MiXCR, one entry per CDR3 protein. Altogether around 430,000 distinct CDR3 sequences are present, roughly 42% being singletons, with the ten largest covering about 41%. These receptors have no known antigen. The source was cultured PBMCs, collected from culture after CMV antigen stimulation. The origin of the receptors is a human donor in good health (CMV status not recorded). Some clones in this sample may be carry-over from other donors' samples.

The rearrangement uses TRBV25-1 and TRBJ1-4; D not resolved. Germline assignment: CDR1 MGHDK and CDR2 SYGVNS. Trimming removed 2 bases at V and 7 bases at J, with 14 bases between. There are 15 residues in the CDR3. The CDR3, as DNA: TGTGCCAGCAGTGAAGTGCGAGGAGTTGGTGAAAAACTGTTTTTT. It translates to CASSEVRGVGEKLFF.

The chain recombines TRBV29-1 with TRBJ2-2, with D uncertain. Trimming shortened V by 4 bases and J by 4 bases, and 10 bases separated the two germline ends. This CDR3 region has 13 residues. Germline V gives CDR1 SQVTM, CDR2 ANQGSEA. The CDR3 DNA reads TGCAGCGTTGGCAGAGCCGTCACCGGGGAGCTGTTTTTT. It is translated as CSVGRAVTGELFF.

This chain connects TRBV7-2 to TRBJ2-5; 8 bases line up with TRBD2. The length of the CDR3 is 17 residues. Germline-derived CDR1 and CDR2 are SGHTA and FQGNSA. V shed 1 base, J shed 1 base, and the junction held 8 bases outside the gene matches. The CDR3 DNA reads TGTGCCAGCAGCTTAGTCGGAGCGGGAGAATCCCAAGAGACCCAGTACTTC. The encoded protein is CASSLVGAGESQETQYF.

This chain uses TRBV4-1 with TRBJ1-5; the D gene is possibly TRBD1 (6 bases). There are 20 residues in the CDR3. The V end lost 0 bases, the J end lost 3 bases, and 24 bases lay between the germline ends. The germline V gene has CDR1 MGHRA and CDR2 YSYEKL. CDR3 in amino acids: CASSQDSLQGYPALNQPQHF. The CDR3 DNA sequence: TGCGCCAGCAGCCAAGATTCGTTACAGGGTTATCCGGCGCTCAATCAGCCCCAGCATTTT.

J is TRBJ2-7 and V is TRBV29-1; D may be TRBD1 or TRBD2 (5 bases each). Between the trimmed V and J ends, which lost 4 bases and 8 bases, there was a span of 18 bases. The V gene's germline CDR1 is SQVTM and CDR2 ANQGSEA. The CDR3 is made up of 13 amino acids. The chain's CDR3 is CSVARGAERQQYF. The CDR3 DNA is TGCAGCGTTGCGAGAGGGGCCGAGAGGCAGCAGTACTTC.

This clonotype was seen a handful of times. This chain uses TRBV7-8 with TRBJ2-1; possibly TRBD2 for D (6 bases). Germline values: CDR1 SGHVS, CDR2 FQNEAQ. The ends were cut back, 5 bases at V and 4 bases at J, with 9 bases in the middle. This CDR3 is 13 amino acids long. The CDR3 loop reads CASSGGGYNEQFF. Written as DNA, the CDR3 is TGTGCCAGCAGCGGGGGAGGTTACAATGAGCAGTTCTTC.

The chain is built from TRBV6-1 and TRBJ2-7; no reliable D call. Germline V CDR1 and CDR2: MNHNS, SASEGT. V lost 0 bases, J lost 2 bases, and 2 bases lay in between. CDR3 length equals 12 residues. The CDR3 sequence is CASSEAAYEQYF. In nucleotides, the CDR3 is TGTGCCAGCAGTGAAGCCGCCTACGAGCAGTACTTC.

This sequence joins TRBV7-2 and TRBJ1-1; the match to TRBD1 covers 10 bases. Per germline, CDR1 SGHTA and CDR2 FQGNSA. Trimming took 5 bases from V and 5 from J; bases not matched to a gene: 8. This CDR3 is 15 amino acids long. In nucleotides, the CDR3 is TGTGCCAGCAGCCCCCCGGGACAGGGGTGGACTGAAGCTTTCTTT. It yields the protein CASSPPGQGWTEAFF.

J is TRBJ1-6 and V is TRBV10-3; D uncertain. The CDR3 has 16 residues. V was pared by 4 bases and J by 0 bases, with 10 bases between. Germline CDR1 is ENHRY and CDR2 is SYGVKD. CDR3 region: CAISGSGDSYNSPLHF. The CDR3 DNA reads TGTGCCATCAGTGGTTCCGGGGACTCCTATAATTCACCCCTCCACTTT.

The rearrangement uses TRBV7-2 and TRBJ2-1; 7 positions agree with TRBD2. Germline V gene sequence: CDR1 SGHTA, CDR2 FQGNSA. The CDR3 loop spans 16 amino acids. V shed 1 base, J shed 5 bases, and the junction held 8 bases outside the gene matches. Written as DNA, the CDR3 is TGTGCCAGCAGCTTAGTGGGGGGGGTTCCGGACAATGAGCAGTTCTTC. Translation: CASSLVGGVPDNEQFF.

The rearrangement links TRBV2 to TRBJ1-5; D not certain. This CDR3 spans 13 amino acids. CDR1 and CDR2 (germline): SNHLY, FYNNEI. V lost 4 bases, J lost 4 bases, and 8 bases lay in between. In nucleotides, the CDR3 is TGTGCCAGCAGTGTAGGCGTTAATCAGCCCCAGCATTTT. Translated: CASSVGVNQPQHF.

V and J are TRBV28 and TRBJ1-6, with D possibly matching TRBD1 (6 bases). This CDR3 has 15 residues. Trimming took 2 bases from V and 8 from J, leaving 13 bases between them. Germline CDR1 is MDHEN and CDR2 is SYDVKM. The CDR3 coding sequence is TGTGCCAGCAGTTTAGGAGCAGGGGTATATTCACCCCTCCACTTT. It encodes CASSLGAGVYSPLHF.

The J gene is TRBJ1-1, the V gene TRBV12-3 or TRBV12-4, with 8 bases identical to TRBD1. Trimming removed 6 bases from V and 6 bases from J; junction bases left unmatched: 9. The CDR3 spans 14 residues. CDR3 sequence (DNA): TGTGCCAGCAGCCCCACAGGGGGGGTCCCTGAAGCTTTCTTT. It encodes CASSPTGGVPEAFF.

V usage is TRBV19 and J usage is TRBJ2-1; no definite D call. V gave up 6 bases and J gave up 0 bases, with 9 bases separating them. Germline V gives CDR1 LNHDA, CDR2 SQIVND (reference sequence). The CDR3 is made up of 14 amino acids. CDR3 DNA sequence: TGTGCCAGTAGATCACAAAGCTCCTACAATGAGCAGTTCTTC. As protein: CASRSQSSYNEQFF.

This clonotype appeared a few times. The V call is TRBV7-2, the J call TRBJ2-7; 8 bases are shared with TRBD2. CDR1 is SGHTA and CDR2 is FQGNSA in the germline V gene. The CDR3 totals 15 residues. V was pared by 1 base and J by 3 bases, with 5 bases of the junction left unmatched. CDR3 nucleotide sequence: TGTGCCAGCAGCTTAGTCGGCGGGAGGCTCTACGAGCAGTACTTC. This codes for CASSLVGGRLYEQYF. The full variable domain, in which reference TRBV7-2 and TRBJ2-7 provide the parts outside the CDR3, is GAGVSQSPSNKVTEKGKDVELRCDPISGHTALYWYRQSLGQGLEFLIYFQGNSAPDKSGLPSDRFSAERTGGSVSTLTIQRTQQEDSAVYLCASSLVGGRLYEQYFGPGTRLTVT.

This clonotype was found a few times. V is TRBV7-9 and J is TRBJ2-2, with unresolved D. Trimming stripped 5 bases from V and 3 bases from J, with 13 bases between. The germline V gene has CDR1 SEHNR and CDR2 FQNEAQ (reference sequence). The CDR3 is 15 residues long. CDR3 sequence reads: CASSARWPDTGELFF. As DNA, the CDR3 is TGTGCCAGCAGCGCCCGGTGGCCGGACACCGGGGAGCTGTTTTTT.

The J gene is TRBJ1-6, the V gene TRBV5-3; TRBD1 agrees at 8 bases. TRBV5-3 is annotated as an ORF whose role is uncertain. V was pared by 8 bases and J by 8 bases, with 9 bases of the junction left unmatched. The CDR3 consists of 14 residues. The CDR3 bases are TGTGCCAGCAGCCGGGACAGGTCGGATTCACCCCTCCACTTT. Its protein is CASSRDRSDSPLHF.

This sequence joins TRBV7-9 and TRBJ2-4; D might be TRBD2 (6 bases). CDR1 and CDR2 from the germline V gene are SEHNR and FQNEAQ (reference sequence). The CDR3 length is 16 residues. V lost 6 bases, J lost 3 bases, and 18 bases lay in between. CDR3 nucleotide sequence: TGTGCCAGCAGTCCCCAACGCGGGACGGTCAAAAACATTCAGTACTTC. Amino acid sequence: CASSPQRGTVKNIQYF.

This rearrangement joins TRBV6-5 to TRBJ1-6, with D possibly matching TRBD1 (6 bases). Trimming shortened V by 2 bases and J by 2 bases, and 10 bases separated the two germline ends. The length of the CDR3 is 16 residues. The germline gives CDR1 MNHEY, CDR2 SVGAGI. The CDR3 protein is CASSYGRGPYNSPLHF. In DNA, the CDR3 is TGTGCCAGCAGTTACGGCAGGGGCCCCTATAATTCACCCCTCCACTTT.

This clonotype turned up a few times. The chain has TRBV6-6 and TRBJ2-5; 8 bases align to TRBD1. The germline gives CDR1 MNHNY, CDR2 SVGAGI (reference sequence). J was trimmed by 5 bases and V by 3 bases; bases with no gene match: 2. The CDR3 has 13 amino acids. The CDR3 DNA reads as TGTGCCAGCAGTTATCAGGGGGCGGAGACCCAGTACTTC. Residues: CASSYQGAETQYF.

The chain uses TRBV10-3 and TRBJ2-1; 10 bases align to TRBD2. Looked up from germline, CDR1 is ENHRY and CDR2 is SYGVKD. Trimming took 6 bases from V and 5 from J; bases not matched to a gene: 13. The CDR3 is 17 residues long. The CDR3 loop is CAIRGGAGGPSHNEQFF. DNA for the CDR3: TGTGCCATCAGGGGGGGAGCGGGAGGGCCGAGCCACAATGAGCAGTTCTTC.

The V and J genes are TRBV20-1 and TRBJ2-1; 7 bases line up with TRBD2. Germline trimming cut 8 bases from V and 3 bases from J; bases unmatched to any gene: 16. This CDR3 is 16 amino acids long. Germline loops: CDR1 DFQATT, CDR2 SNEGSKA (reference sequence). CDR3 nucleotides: TGCAGTACCCGAAAAACGGGACGGGGGGACTACAATGAGCAGTTCTTC. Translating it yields CSTRKTGRGDYNEQFF.

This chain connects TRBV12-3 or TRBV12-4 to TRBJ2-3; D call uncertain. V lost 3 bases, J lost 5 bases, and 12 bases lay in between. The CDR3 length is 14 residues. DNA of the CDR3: TGTGCCAGCAGTTTTGGGGTTAAAGTAGATACGCAGTATTTT. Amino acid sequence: CASSFGVKVDTQYF.

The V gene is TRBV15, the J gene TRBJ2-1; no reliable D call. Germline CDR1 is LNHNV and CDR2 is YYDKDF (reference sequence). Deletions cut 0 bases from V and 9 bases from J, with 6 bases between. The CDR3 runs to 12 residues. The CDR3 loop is CATSRDSGEQFF. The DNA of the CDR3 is TGTGCCACCAGCAGAGATTCTGGTGAGCAGTTCTTC.